This T cell receptor (beta chain) stems from a study of blood T cell repertoires in COVID-19 (dated by TCRdb to the early 2020s). Concerning the study at large: For ImmuneRACE Cohort 3, a participant was defined as recovered based on two consecutive negative NP/OP PCR tests, clearance by a healthcare professional, or resolution of symptoms. Samples from collaborators originated in the United States, Italy and Spain and spanned both the acute and convalescent phases of COVID-19. The samples were drawn from two sources: the first 160 participants of the ongoing ImmuneRACE study, and fewer than 1,500 subjects contributed by 6 global collaborators. HLA class I and class II types, where available, came from metadata supplied by the sample provider rather than from assay-based typing. Sample metadata almost always included a de-identified subject ID, COVID-19 status, age in years and sex. A freely available public database, intended as a resource for researchers studying the immune response to SARS-CoV-2, is where the repertoires were released. Subjects who had been exposed to COVID-19, were actively infected with it, or had recovered from it provided the deeply sampled blood TCRbeta repertoires that made up the dataset. The prospective study material was composed of cDNA or gDNA derived from T cells, B-cell-depleted T cells, or PBMCs. The paper as a whole reports these results and caveats: The quantity of clinical and demographic metadata differed by source and by participant and was supplied without curation.

TCRbeta CDR3 regions were amplified from genomic DNA by means of the immunoSEQ Assay, a bias-controlled multiplex PCR. Regarding the original processing steps: The number of nucleated cells in each sample was estimated from the amplification of reference gene primers within the assay. Sequence reads were collapsed and filtered to measure the absolute abundance of every unique TCRbeta CDR3 rearrangement. For each sample, productive Simpson clonality was calculated as the square root of Simpson's diversity index over productive rearrangements. This is the immuneACCESS table as TCRdb keeps it, with only in-frame sequences that have V and J called. A part of the clones is gone; compared with another copy, unresolved V genes explain less than half, and the rest is unexplained. V and J calls and clone size are copied from that table; D and trimming were computed from the DNA. Recorded for this sample are some 180,000 clones; more than 85% of them occurred a single time. The top ten hold around 23% of the sample.

In regard to this clone: The clone's antigen remains unknown. Per-base quality was not reported, and no clone a single base away is much larger than it.

Participants in the prospective study were aged roughly 18 to 100 years, lived in under 30 United States geographic areas, and enrolled through a virtual design. Cohort assignment in the prospective study relied on participant-reported clinical history from a screening survey and a study questionnaire. Each participant in the prospective study had whole blood, serum and a nasopharyngeal or oropharyngeal swab collected by mobile phlebotomists. Prospective study participants could optionally give additional blood draws and questionnaires over an approximately two-month period. Before DNA extraction, blood samples from the prospective study were shipped at room temperature or frozen. Sequenced sample: PBMCs or T cells enriched from blood (not recorded which). The sequence was collected from a woman between 35 and 50 years old in a cohort exposed to, infected with or recovered from COVID-19 (not recorded which).

DNA sequence: TGTGCCAGTAGGGTAACGGGATTATCGGGACAGGGGAATGAAAAACTGTTTTTT. It is translated as CASRVTGLSGQGNEKLFF. The chain uses TRBV19 and TRBJ1-4; 10 bases in the junction line up with TRBD1. The CDR3 covers 18 residues, taking in both the cysteine and the phenylalanine. The DNA shown is the 54-base CDR3, in frame from base 1. V is cut back by 6 bases and J by 5 bases, with 15 bases in the junction unmatched. CDR1 and CDR2, per the germline V gene (reference sequence), are LNHDA and SQIVND.